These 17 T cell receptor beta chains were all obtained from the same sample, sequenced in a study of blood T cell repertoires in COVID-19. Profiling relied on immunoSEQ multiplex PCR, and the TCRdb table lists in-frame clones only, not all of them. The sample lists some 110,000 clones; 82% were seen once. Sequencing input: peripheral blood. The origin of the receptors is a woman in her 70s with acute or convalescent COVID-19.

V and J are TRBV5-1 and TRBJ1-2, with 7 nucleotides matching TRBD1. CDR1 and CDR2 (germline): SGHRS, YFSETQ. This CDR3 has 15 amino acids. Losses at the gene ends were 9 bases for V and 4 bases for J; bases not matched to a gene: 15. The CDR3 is CAITHRSRGPYGYTF. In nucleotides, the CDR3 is TGCGCCATAACACACCGGTCTAGGGGGCCCTATGGCTACACCTTC.

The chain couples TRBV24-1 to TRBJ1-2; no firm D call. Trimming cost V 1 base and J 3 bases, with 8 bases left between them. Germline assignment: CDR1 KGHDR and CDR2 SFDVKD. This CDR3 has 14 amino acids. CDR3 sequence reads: CATSDLWADYGYTF. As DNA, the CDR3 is TGTGCCACCAGTGATTTATGGGCTGACTATGGCTACACCTTC.

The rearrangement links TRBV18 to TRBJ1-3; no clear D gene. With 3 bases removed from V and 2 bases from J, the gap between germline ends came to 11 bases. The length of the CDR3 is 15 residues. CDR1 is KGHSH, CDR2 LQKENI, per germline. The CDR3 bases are TGTGCCAGCTCACCGGAGTACGACCCTGGAAACACCATATATTTT. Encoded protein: CASSPEYDPGNTIYF.

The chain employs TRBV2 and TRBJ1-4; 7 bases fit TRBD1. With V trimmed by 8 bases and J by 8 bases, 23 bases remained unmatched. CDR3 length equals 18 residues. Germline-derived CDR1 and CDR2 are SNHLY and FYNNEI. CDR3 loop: CASELRLALQGFREKLFF. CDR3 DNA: TGTGCCAGCGAGCTTCGACTTGCGTTACAGGGGTTCAGGGAAAAACTGTTTTTT.

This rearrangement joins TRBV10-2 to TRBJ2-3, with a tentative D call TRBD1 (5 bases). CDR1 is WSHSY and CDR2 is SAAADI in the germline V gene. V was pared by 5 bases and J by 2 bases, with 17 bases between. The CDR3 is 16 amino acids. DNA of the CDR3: TGCGCCAGCAGTCGACCGACAGAAAGGGCCACAGATACGCAGTATTTT. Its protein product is CASSRPTERATDTQYF.

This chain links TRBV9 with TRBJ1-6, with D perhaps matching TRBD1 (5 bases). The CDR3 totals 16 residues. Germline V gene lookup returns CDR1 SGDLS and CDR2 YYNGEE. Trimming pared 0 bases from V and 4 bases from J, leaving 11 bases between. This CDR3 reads CASSVGRGSYNSPLHF. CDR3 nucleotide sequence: TGTGCCAGCAGCGTAGGAAGGGGCTCGTATAATTCACCCCTCCACTTT. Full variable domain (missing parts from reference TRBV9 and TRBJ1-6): DSGVTQTPKHLITATGQRVTLRCSPRSGDLSVYWYQQSLDQGLQFLIQYYNGEERAKGNILERFSAQQFPDLHSELNLSSLELGDSALYFCASSVGRGSYNSPLHFGNGTRLTVT.

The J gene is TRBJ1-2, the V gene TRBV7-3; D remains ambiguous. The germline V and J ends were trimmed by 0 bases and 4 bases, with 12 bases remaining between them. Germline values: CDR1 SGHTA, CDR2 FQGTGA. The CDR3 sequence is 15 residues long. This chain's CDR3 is CASSLTSSAGYGYTF. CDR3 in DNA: TGTGCCAGCAGCTTAACGAGTAGCGCAGGCTATGGCTACACCTTC. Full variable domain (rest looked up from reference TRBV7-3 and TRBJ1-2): GAGVSQTPSNKVTEKGKYVELRCDPISGHTALYWYRQSLGQGPEFLIYFQGTGAADDSGLPNDRFFAVRPEGSVSTLKIQRTERGDSAVYLCASSLTSSAGYGYTFGSGTRLTVV.

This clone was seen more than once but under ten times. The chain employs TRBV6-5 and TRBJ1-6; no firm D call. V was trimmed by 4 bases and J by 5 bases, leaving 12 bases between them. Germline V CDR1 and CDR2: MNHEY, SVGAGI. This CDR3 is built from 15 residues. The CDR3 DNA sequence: TGTGCCAGCAGTTCCTATGCTAATCATAATTCACCCCTCCACTTT. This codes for CASSSYANHNSPLHF.

CDR3 DNA: TGTGCCAGCAGCACTAGCGGGGGGACTGCACATGATACGCAGTATTTT. Its translation: CASSTSGGTAHDTQYF. The V and J genes are TRBV7-2 and TRBJ2-3; 12 nucleotides align to TRBD2. Trimming at V came to 5 bases and at J to 6 bases, leaving 9 bases not matched to a gene. Germline CDR1 is SGHTA and CDR2 is FQGNSA. The CDR3 runs 16 residues.

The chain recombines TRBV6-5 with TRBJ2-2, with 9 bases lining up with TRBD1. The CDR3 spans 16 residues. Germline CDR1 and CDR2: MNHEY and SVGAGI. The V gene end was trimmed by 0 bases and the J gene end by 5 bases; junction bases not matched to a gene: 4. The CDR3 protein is CASSYSGTGLTGELFF. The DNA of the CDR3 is TGTGCCAGCAGTTACTCGGGGACAGGGTTGACCGGGGAGCTGTTTTTT.

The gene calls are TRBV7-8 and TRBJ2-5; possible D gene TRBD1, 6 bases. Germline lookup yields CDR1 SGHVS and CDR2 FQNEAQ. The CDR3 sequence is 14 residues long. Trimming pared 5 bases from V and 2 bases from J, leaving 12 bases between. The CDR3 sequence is CASSILQGQETQYF. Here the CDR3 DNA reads TGTGCCAGCAGCATCTTACAGGGTCAAGAGACCCAGTACTTC.

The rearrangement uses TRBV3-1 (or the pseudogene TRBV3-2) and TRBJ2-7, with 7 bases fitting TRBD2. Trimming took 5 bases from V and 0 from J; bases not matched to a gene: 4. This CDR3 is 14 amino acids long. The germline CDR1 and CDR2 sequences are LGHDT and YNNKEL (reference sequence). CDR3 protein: CASSASGASYEQYF. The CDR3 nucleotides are TGTGCCAGCAGCGCCAGCGGGGCCTCCTACGAGCAGTACTTC.

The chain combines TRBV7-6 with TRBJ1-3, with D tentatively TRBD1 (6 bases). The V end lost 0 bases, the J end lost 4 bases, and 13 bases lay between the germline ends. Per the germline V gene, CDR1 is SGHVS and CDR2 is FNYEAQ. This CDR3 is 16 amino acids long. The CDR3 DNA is TGTGCCAGCAGCTTAGCCCCCGGGGGGCAAGGAAACACCATATATTTT. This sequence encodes CASSLAPGGQGNTIYF.

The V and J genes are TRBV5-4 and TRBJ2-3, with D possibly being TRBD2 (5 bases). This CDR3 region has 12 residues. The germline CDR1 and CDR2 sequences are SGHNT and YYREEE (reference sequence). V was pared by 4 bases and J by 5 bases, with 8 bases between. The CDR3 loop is CASSPRGDTQYF. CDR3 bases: TGTGCCAGCAGCCCTCGGGGAGATACGCAGTATTTT.

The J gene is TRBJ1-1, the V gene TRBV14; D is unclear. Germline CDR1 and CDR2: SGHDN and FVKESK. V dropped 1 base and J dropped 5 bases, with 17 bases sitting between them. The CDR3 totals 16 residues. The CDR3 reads CASSQVVSGFVTEAFF. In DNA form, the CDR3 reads TGTGCCAGCAGCCAAGTGGTGTCCGGGTTTGTGACTGAAGCTTTCTTT.

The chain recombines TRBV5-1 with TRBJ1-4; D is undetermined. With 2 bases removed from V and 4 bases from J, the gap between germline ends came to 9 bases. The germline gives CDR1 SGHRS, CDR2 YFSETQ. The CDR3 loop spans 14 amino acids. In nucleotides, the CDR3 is TGCGCCAGCAGCTTCGGGGAGAATAATGAAAAACTGTTTTTT. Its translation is CASSFGENNEKLFF.

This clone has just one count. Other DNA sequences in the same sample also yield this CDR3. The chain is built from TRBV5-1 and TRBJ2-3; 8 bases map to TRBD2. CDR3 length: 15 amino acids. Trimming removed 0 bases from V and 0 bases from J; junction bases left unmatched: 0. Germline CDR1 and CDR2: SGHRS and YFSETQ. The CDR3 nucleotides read TGCGCCAGCAGCTTGGTAGCGGGGAGCACAGATACGCAGTATTTT. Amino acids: CASSLVAGSTDTQYF.